Reported below is one T cell receptor beta chain. Its antigen is unknown. A single record per CDR3 protein comes from TCRdb applying MiXCR to the PCR reads. This table holds about 640,000 distinct CDR3 sequences, just under 20% found once. Naive CD8 T cells, phenotype CD8+CD4-CCR7+CD45RA+, were sorted. The CDR3 runs 14 residues. Trimming shortened V by 1 base and J by 0 bases, and 7 bases separated the two germline ends. Germline V gene data show CDR1 as SNHLY and CDR2 as FYNNEI. The data derive from a study of molecular identifiers for immune sequencing clone quantification. Study-wide points: Sizes of clones that are highly expanded could be underestimated (if identical TCR molecules share a barcode). Clones above 20 RNA copies held over 97% of effector molecules, under 1% in naive cells. Jurkat TCR RNA that was spiked in from one cell was reportedly detectable among one million naive cells.

The receptor was isolated from a human donor in good health. Some libraries in this study had Jurkat cell RNA spiked in. The sample taken for sequencing was naive CD8+ T cells from blood, with Jurkat cell RNA spiked in. Subset denoted: FACS-sorted CD8+CD4-CCR7+CD45RA+ naive T cells. This chain uses TRBV2 with TRBJ2-7; D gene uncertain. Here the CDR3 DNA reads TGTGCCAGCAGTGAAGGGGCCAGCTCCTACGAGCAGTACTTC. This encodes CASSEGASSYEQYF.